The next 9 T cell receptor beta chains were all read from a single sample in a study of glioma-infiltrating T cells after dendritic cell vaccination. The time point is: after dendritic cell vaccination, including at tumor progression/relapse. Some clones are missing from TCRdb's copy, which holds only in-frame ones; the method was immunoSEQ multiplex PCR. The sample includes approximately 110,000 clones, roughly 90% seen only once; the top ten take approximately 3%. The material sequenced was blood, taken after dendritic cell vaccination. These receptors all come from a human donor with glioblastoma.

V and J are TRBV5-1 and TRBJ2-1, with TRBD2 matching over 10 bases. Trimming removed 4 bases from V and 4 bases from J; junction bases left unmatched: 5. The CDR3 extends over 15 amino acids. Looked up from germline, CDR1 is SGHRS and CDR2 is YFSETQ. In nucleotides, the CDR3 is TGCGCCAGCAGCCCCGGGACTAGCGTATACAATGAGCAGTTCTTC. It is translated as CASSPGTSVYNEQFF.

This sequence joins TRBV19 and TRBJ1-4, with no clear D. The CDR3 totals 16 residues. Germline V CDR1 and CDR2: LNHDA, SQIVND (reference sequence). The V gene lost 9 bases and the J gene lost 0 bases, with 17 bases spanning the gap. The CDR3 loop reads CASLPQNLATNEKLFF. The CDR3 DNA follows: TGTGCCAGCCTTCCTCAGAACCTTGCAACTAATGAAAAACTGTTTTTT.

This rearrangement joins TRBV6-6 to TRBJ2-1; tentative D call: TRBD2 (5 bases). The CDR3 spans 12 residues. Trimming removed 7 bases at V and 6 bases at J, with 10 bases between. Germline V gives CDR1 MNHNY, CDR2 SVGAGI (reference sequence). DNA for the CDR3: TGTGCCAGCACCGGGGTTTTCAATGAGCAGTTCTTC. As protein: CASTGVFNEQFF.

V usage is TRBV27 and J usage is TRBJ1-2; perhaps TRBD1 as D (6 bases). The CDR3 is 16 amino acids. Germline CDR1 is MNHEY and CDR2 is SMNVEV (reference sequence). V was clipped by 0 bases and J by 2 bases, with 13 bases between them. This CDR3 reads CASSLSRGQLNYGYTF. The CDR3 bases are TGTGCCAGCAGTTTATCAAGGGGACAATTAAACTATGGCTACACCTTC.

The chain links TRBV2 to TRBJ2-3, with TRBD2 matching 8 bases. J lost 3 bases, V lost 2 bases, and 4 bases had no gene match. CDR1 is SNHLY, CDR2 FYNNEI, per germline. The CDR3 totals 15 residues. CDR3 residues: CASSETGGRTDTQYF. The CDR3 bases are TGTGCCAGCAGTGAAACGGGAGGGCGAACAGATACGCAGTATTTT.

The V call is TRBV6-4, the J call TRBJ2-2; 8 bases are shared with TRBD2. The CDR3 has 16 residues. Germline V gives CDR1 MRHNA, CDR2 SNTAGT. The trim removed 5 bases at V and 4 bases at J, leaving 9 bases unmatched. The CDR3 nucleotides are TGTGCCAGCAGTATCAGCGGGAGTGGTAGCACCGGGGAGCTGTTTTTT. Translated, it gives CASSISGSGSTGELFF.

This chain connects TRBV9 to TRBJ1-4, with D possibly TRBD1 on 6 matching bases. This CDR3 contains 12 residues. Trimming removed 3 bases from V and 6 bases from J, with 6 bases in between. The germline V gene has CDR1 SGDLS and CDR2 YYNGEE. The CDR3 protein is CASSDRDEKLFF. As DNA, the CDR3 is TGTGCCAGCAGCGACAGGGATGAAAAACTGTTTTTT.

The chain uses TRBV2 and TRBJ1-5, with 9 bases lining up with TRBD1. V dropped 4 bases and J dropped 5; count of bases not matched to a gene: 3. CDR3 length: 14 residues. CDR1 is SNHLY and CDR2 is FYNNEI in the germline V gene. The CDR3 protein is CASSGDRGDQPQHF. The CDR3 nucleotides read TGTGCCAGCAGTGGAGACAGGGGGGATCAGCCCCAGCATTTT.

V usage is TRBV11-1 and J usage is TRBJ2-3, with 9 bases matching TRBD2. The CDR3 runs to 15 residues. Germline trimming cut 4 bases from V and 3 bases from J; bases unmatched to any gene: 5. Germline V CDR1 and CDR2: SGHAT, FQDESV (reference sequence). CDR3 DNA: TGTGCCAGCAGCTCCTTAGCGGGGGAGACAGATACGCAGTATTTT. This codes for CASSSLAGETDTQYF. Looking up the rest from reference TRBV11-1 and TRBJ2-3 gives the full variable domain: EAEVAQSPRYKITEKSQAVAFWCDPISGHATLYWYRQILGQGPELLVQFQDESVVDDSQLPKDRFSAERLKGVDSTLKIQPAELGDSAMYLCASSSLAGETDTQYFGPGTRLTVL.